The 32 T cell receptor beta chains below were found in one sample sequenced in a study of blood T cell repertoires in COVID-19. Here immunoSEQ multiplex PCR was the method, and the copy in TCRdb shows in-frame clones only, minus some. Among roughly 220,000 clones listed, around 83% were seen once. The sequencing input was peripheral blood. These TCRs come from a man in his fifties or sixties who had recovered from COVID-19.

The chain employs TRBV29-1 and TRBJ2-3; D not certain. CDR3 size: 16 residues. Per germline, CDR1 SQVTM and CDR2 ANQGSEA. V dropped 3 bases and J dropped 6 bases, with 22 bases sitting between them. Here the CDR3 reads CSVEADWVQLSDTQYF. The CDR3 coding sequence is TGCAGCGTTGAGGCTGACTGGGTACAACTCTCGGATACGCAGTATTTT.

The V and J genes are TRBV28 and TRBJ1-6; D remains unclear. The CDR3 is 15 residues long. Trimming cost V 3 bases and J 4 bases, with 10 bases left between them. CDR1 is MDHEN and CDR2 is SYDVKM in the germline V gene. The CDR3 here is CASSFGQAYNSPLHF. In nucleotides, the CDR3 is TGTGCCAGCAGTTTTGGGCAAGCTTATAATTCACCCCTCCACTTT.

The chain is built from TRBV15 and TRBJ1-4; 8 bases align to TRBD1. After removal of 3 bases from V and 5 bases from J, the junction contained 5 bases not matched to a gene. The CDR3 is 15 amino acids. CDR1 is LNHNV and CDR2 is YYDKDF in the germline V gene (reference sequence). CDR3 coding DNA: TGTGCCACCAGCAGGGGGACAGGTTCCAATGAAAAACTGTTTTTT. Protein product: CATSRGTGSNEKLFF.

The chain carries TRBV19 and TRBJ2-7, with 8 bases lining up with TRBD2. Germline assignment: CDR1 LNHDA and CDR2 SQIVND (reference sequence). The CDR3 totals 20 residues. The ends lost 4 bases at V and 3 bases at J; junction bases unmatched: 23. The CDR3 DNA sequence: TGTGCCAGTAGTAACGGAGGGATTAAAGGAGCGGGAGAGGGACTCTACGAGCAGTACTTC. It specifies CASSNGGIKGAGEGLYEQYF.

V gene TRBV30 combines with J gene TRBJ2-5, with 7 bases fitting TRBD1. V lost 0 bases to trimming and J lost 0 bases; unmatched junction nucleotides: 4. Looked up from germline, CDR1 is GTSNPN and CDR2 is SVGIG (reference sequence). This CDR3 is built from 15 residues. CDR3 nucleotide sequence: TGTGCCTGGAGTGTAAAGGGGGCGTACCAAGAGACCCAGTACTTC. Amino acids: CAWSVKGAYQETQYF. Based on the CDR3 plus reference TRBV30 and TRBJ2-5, the full variable domain is SQTIHQWPATLVQPVGSPLSLECTVEGTSNPNLYWYRQAAGRGLQLLFYSVGIGQISSEVPQNLSASRPQDRQFILSSKKLLLSDSGFYLCAWSVKGAYQETQYFGPGTRLLVL.

CDR3 nucleotides: TGTGCCAGCAGTTTATCACAGGGGGCTAGCGGGAGTAAGCACGAGCAGTACTTC. The encoded protein is CASSLSQGASGSKHEQYF. The rearrangement uses TRBV28 and TRBJ2-7; a weak D match, TRBD2 (10 bases). Germline lookup yields CDR1 MDHEN and CDR2 SYDVKM. With 1 base removed from V and 5 bases from J, the gap between germline ends came to 24 bases. The CDR3 runs 18 residues.

V usage is TRBV5-1 and J usage is TRBJ1-2; D is possibly TRBD1 (6 bases). Germline V gene data show CDR1 as SGHRS and CDR2 as YFSETQ. The CDR3 has 14 amino acids. Between the trimmed V and J ends, which lost 5 bases and 6 bases, there was a span of 17 bases. CDR3 coding DNA: TGCGCCAGCAGTAGTTACACAGGGAGTGATGGCTACACCTTC. Translated: CASSSYTGSDGYTF.

J is TRBJ1-1 and V is TRBV5-1; 7 nucleotides align to TRBD1. Germline lookup yields CDR1 SGHRS and CDR2 YFSETQ. The CDR3 consists of 14 residues. V was clipped by 4 bases and J by 0 bases; unmatched bases: 3. CDR3 residues: CASSTGQMNTEAFF. As DNA, the CDR3 is TGCGCCAGCAGCACGGGACAGATGAACACTGAAGCTTTCTTT.

The J gene is TRBJ2-5, the V gene TRBV3-1 (or the pseudogene TRBV3-2), with D possibly matching TRBD2 (5 bases). Deletions cut 2 bases from V and 1 base from J, with 14 bases between. Germline V gives CDR1 LGHDT, CDR2 YNNKEL (reference sequence). The CDR3 contains 16 residues. CDR3 region: CASSQRTPTLQETQYF. For the CDR3, the DNA is TGTGCCAGCAGCCAACGGACTCCGACCCTCCAAGAGACCCAGTACTTC.

This chain links TRBV30 with TRBJ1-1; 10 bases are a match to TRBD1. Germline lookup yields CDR1 GTSNPN and CDR2 SVGIG (reference sequence). The CDR3 consists of 14 residues. J gave up 3 bases and V 5 bases, and 6 bases lay outside the gene matches. The CDR3 bases are TGTGCCTGGGACAGGGGGCTAAGGGACACTGAAGCTTTCTTT. It yields the protein CAWDRGLRDTEAFF.

The chain combines TRBV10-3 with TRBJ2-7; 8 positions match TRBD1. With 8 bases clipped from V and 3 bases from J, the junction kept 12 bases outside the gene matches. Per germline, CDR1 ENHRY and CDR2 SYGVKD. The CDR3 has 15 amino acids. The CDR3 bases are TGTGCCATCTCTGTTCTGCGACAGGGGAACTACGAGCAGTACTTC. Protein product: CAISVLRQGNYEQYF.

The rearrangement links TRBV15 to TRBJ1-2, with a tentative D call TRBD1 (5 bases). The CDR3 runs 13 residues. The germline V gene encodes CDR1 LNHNV and CDR2 YYDKDF (reference sequence). The ends were cut back, 1 base at V and 3 bases at J, with 6 bases in the middle. DNA of the CDR3: TGTGCCACCAGCAGAGTCAGGGACTATGGCTACACCTTC. As protein: CATSRVRDYGYTF. Filled out from reference TRBV15 and TRBJ1-2, the complete variable domain reads DAMVIQNPRYQVTQFGKPVTLSCSQTLNHNVMYWYQQKSSQAPKLLFHYYDKDFNNEADTPDNFQSRRPNTSFCFLDIRSPGLGDTAMYLCATSRVRDYGYTFGSGTRLTVV.

The chain links TRBV10-3 to TRBJ1-1, with a weak D call TRBD1 (5 bases). This CDR3 has 13 residues. V lost 4 bases to trimming and J lost 1 base, with 7 bases between them. Germline V gene sequence: CDR1 ENHRY, CDR2 SYGVKD. The CDR3 loop is CAISGQQNTEAFF. Written as DNA, the CDR3 is TGTGCCATCAGTGGACAGCAGAACACTGAAGCTTTCTTT.

The CDR3 coding sequence is TGTGCCAGCAGCGTAGGTTTGAGTTACAATGAGCAGTTCTTC. Residues: CASSVGLSYNEQFF. The V and J genes are TRBV9 and TRBJ2-1; no reliable D call. Deletions cut 0 bases from V and 4 bases from J, with 8 bases between. Per the germline V gene, CDR1 is SGDLS and CDR2 is YYNGEE. The CDR3 runs to 14 residues. Full variable domain (rest looked up from reference TRBV9 and TRBJ2-1): DSGVTQTPKHLITATGQRVTLRCSPRSGDLSVYWYQQSLDQGLQFLIQYYNGEERAKGNILERFSAQQFPDLHSELNLSSLELGDSALYFCASSVGLSYNEQFFGPGTRLTVL.

This chain uses TRBV7-6 with TRBJ2-1, with D perhaps matching TRBD2 (6 bases). CDR3 size: 20 residues. Germline CDR1 reads SGHVS; CDR2 reads FNYEAQ. The ends were cut back, 2 bases at V and 0 bases at J, with 23 bases in the middle. This CDR3 reads CASSLLYISGGIISYNEQFF. The CDR3 nucleotides read TGTGCCAGCAGCTTACTCTATATATCTGGAGGGATAATCTCCTACAATGAGCAGTTCTTC.

The CDR3 bases are TGTGCCACCTCAACCGGGCTAGCGGTGAATCAAGAGACCCAGTACTTC. Translating it yields CATSTGLAVNQETQYF. V and J are TRBV7-8 and TRBJ2-5, with 7 bases fitting TRBD2. Germline loops: CDR1 SGHVS, CDR2 FQNEAQ. The ends lost 10 bases at V and 2 bases at J; junction bases unmatched: 16. The CDR3 length is 16 residues. The full variable domain, with the rest looked up from reference TRBV7-8 and TRBJ2-5, is GAGVSQSPRYKVAKRGQDVALRCDPISGHVSLFWYQQALGQGPEFLTYFQNEAQLDKSGLPSDRFFAERPEGSVSTLKIQRTQQEDSAVYLCATSTGLAVNQETQYFGPGTRLLVL.

This rearrangement joins TRBV27 to TRBJ2-5; the D gene is possibly TRBD1 (5 bases). CDR1 MNHEY and CDR2 SMNVEV come from the germline V gene (reference sequence). The CDR3 totals 14 residues. V dropped 5 bases and J dropped 1 base, with 11 bases sitting between them. In DNA form, the CDR3 reads TGTGCCAGCAGTCCTCAGGGCAGCCAAGAGACCCAGTACTTC. Translating it yields CASSPQGSQETQYF.

The gene calls are TRBV6-5 and TRBJ1-5, with D tentatively TRBD1 (5 bases). V lost 6 bases, J lost 2 bases, and 8 bases lay in between. CDR3 length: 13 residues. From germline, CDR1 is MNHEY and CDR2 SVGAGI. CDR3 in DNA: TGTGCCAGCAGCCTACAGGGCAATCAGCCCCAGCATTTT. Translated, it gives CASSLQGNQPQHF.

V is TRBV3-1 (or the pseudogene TRBV3-2) and J is TRBJ2-5; perhaps TRBD2 as D (6 bases). Germline V gene lookup returns CDR1 LGHDT and CDR2 YNNKEL (reference sequence). Trimming cost V 6 bases and J 1 base, with 12 bases left between them. CDR3 length: 14 amino acids. The CDR3 DNA is TGTGCCAGCAGTTATGTTAGCGGCCAAGAGACCCAGTACTTC. The encoded protein is CASSYVSGQETQYF.

V is TRBV2 and J is TRBJ2-7; D call uncertain. Between the trimmed V and J ends, which lost 3 bases and 3 bases, there was a span of 3 bases. Germline assignment: CDR1 SNHLY and CDR2 FYNNEI. The CDR3 has 11 amino acids. CDR3 nucleotide sequence: TGTGCCAGCAGTGATAACTACGAGCAGTACTTC. It specifies CASSDNYEQYF.

In this sample, this clone turned up a few times. V is TRBV10-3 and J is TRBJ2-7; 13 positions agree with TRBD2. The V segment lost 5 bases and the J segment 0 bases; nucleotides outside the gene matches: 1. The CDR3 spans 15 residues. Germline V gene data show CDR1 as ENHRY and CDR2 as SYGVKD. The CDR3 DNA reads as TGTGCCATCAGTAGACTAGCGGGAGGCTCCTACGAGCAGTACTTC. The encoded protein is CAISRLAGGSYEQYF.

The chain has TRBV6-1 and TRBJ2-5; the D is unclear. Germline CDR1 reads MNHNS; CDR2 reads SASEGT. CDR3 length: 11 amino acids. Trimming removed 2 bases at V and 8 bases at J, with 6 bases between. This CDR3 is CASSEIRTQYF. In DNA, the CDR3 is TGTGCCAGCAGTGAAATCCGTACCCAGTACTTC.

This clone was recorded once. CDR3 residues: CASSLAGTGGADTQYF. Written as DNA, the CDR3 is TGCGCCAGCAGCTTGGCCGGGACAGGGGGGGCAGATACGCAGTATTTT. The genes are TRBV5-1 and TRBJ2-3; 11 nucleotides agree with TRBD1. The trim removed 0 bases at V and 4 bases at J, leaving 4 bases unmatched. Looked up from germline, CDR1 is SGHRS and CDR2 is YFSETQ. The CDR3 covers 16 residues.

The rearrangement uses TRBV9 and TRBJ1-1; possibly TRBD1 for D (5 bases). The CDR3 has 14 residues. In germline, CDR1 is SGDLS, CDR2 YYNGEE. V lost 0 bases and J 3 bases, leaving 9 bases between the germline ends. The CDR3, as DNA: TGTGCCAGCAGCGTAGCTCCCAGGGACACTGAAGCTTTCTTT. Its protein product is CASSVAPRDTEAFF.

V is TRBV19 and J is TRBJ1-2, with TRBD1 matching 9 bases. The CDR3 is 15 residues long. Germline V gene lookup returns CDR1 LNHDA and CDR2 SQIVND (reference sequence). Trimming at V came to 8 bases and at J to 0 bases, leaving 7 bases not matched to a gene. The CDR3 region is CASGGQGETNYGYTF. Here the CDR3 DNA reads TGTGCCAGTGGGGGACAGGGCGAGACTAACTATGGCTACACCTTC.

V and J are TRBV30 and TRBJ2-6; 11 nucleotides match TRBD1. Germline CDR1 reads GTSNPN; CDR2 reads SVGIG (reference sequence). The CDR3 sequence is 14 residues long. Unmatched junction bases numbered 5, after V lost 8 bases and J lost 5 bases. The DNA of the CDR3 is TGTGCCGGGACAGGGGGGTTTAGGGCCAACGTCCTGACTTTC. Translating it yields CAGTGGFRANVLTF.

The CDR3 DNA sequence: TGTGCCAGTAGGGCTAGCGGCTTCCAAGAGACCCAGTACTTC. Residues: CASRASGFQETQYF. V gene TRBV19 combines with J gene TRBJ2-5; 7 bases agree with TRBD2. The CDR3 consists of 14 residues. V dropped 6 bases and J dropped 1; count of bases not matched to a gene: 5. In germline, CDR1 is LNHDA, CDR2 SQIVND (reference sequence).

The chain combines TRBV3-1 (or the pseudogene TRBV3-2) with TRBJ1-3; TRBD1 aligns across 7 bases. The CDR3 loop spans 15 amino acids. Germline-derived CDR1 and CDR2 are LGHDT and YNNKEL (reference sequence). V trimming: 4 bases; J trimming: 8 bases; junction bases outside the gene matches: 11. The CDR3 here is CASSLRRGSLDTIYF. DNA of the CDR3: TGTGCCAGCAGCCTTCGCAGGGGGAGTTTGGACACCATATATTTT.

The J gene is TRBJ1-1, the V gene TRBV11-3, with D possibly TRBD1 on 5 matching bases. CDR1 and CDR2 (germline): SGHNT, YENEEA. CDR3 length equals 14 residues. Between the trimmed V and J ends, which lost 2 bases and 4 bases, there was a span of 11 bases. CDR3: CASSLSGLGTEAFF. The CDR3 DNA reads TGTGCCAGCAGCTTATCGGGACTTGGCACTGAAGCTTTCTTT.

The V and J genes are TRBV20-1 and TRBJ2-7, with TRBD2 matching over 8 bases. V shed 3 bases and J 0 bases; nucleotides not matched to a gene: 1. This CDR3 region has 13 residues. Per the germline V gene, CDR1 is DFQATT and CDR2 is SNEGSKA (reference sequence). CDR3 nucleotides: TGCAGTGCTAGTACTAGCGGCTCCTACGAGCAGTACTTC. This encodes CSASTSGSYEQYF.

The V and J genes are TRBV6-5 and TRBJ2-7, with 7 bases aligning to TRBD2. Germline loops: CDR1 MNHEY, CDR2 SVGAGI. The CDR3 spans 12 residues. J gave up 3 bases and V 4 bases, and 0 bases lay outside the gene matches. In DNA, the CDR3 is TGTGCCAGCAGTTGGGGGGGCTACGAGCAGTACTTC. Protein sequence: CASSWGGYEQYF.

The rearrangement joins TRBV28 to TRBJ2-3; D is possibly TRBD1 (5 bases). There are 14 residues in the CDR3. Germline V gene sequence: CDR1 MDHEN, CDR2 SYDVKM. Trimming left V 3 bases short and J 3 bases short, with 10 bases between. CDR3 bases: TGTGCCAGCAGTTTTACAGGCTTAACAGATACGCAGTATTTT. This codes for CASSFTGLTDTQYF.